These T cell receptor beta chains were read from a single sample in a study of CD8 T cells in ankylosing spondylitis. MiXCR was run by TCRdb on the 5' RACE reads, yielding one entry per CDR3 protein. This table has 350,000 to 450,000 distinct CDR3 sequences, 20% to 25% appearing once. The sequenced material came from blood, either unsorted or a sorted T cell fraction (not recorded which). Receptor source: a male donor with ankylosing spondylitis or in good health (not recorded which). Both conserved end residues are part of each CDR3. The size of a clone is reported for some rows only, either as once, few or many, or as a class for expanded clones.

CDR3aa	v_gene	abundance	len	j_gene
CSHRDRPWTGELFF	TRBV29-1	.	14	TRBJ2-2
CASRPGAINEQFF	TRBV12-3/TRBV12-4	few	13	TRBJ2-1
CASSLPGQGAVGYGYTF	TRBV7-9	.	17	TRBJ1-2
CASSFSGGGLNEQFF	TRBV6-5	few	15	TRBJ2-1
CASSPHPGISNTEAFF	TRBV4-1	few	16	TRBJ1-1
CASSQDFPEGEKLFF	TRBV4-2	few	15	TRBJ1-4
CASQGRRAGANVLTF	TRBV28	.	15	TRBJ2-6
CASSLHWDTQETQYF	TRBV11-2	.	15	TRBJ2-5
CASSQEGREGTEAFF	TRBV4-1	few	15	TRBJ1-1
CSVEGFGPNYGYTF	TRBV29-1	few	14	TRBJ1-2
CASSYELAGEETQYF	TRBV6-5	few	15	TRBJ2-5
CASSQEYGRGPGDGSQYF	TRBV3-1	.	18	TRBJ2-3
CASSLASTGSGNSPLHF	TRBV7-8	few	17	TRBJ1-6
CSARATGESKNIQYF	TRBV20-1	.	15	TRBJ2-4
CASSLDRGRRNLHF	TRBV5-1	.	14	TRBJ1-6